Following are 2 T cell receptor beta chains from one sample sequenced in a study of cytomegalovirus exposure and HLA in healthy donors. Using immunoSEQ multiplex PCR, the repertoire was profiled, and TCRdb retains in-frame clones only, with some absent. This sample has about 400,000 clones, with 70% to 90% found just once. Sequenced input: PBMCs. All receptors come from a woman in her late teens or twenties in good health and CMV-seronegative.

This clone was counted once. CDR3 loop: CASSEWTLNSPLHF. The CDR3 coding sequence is TGTGCCAGCAGTGAATGGACACTTAATTCACCCCTCCACTTT. The V gene is TRBV6-1, the J gene TRBJ1-6; D perhaps matches TRBD1 (5 bases). CDR1 MNHNS and CDR2 SASEGT come from the germline V gene. This CDR3 comprises 14 residues. Trimming removed 2 bases from V and 6 bases from J, with 8 bases in between.

In this sample, this clone turned up a few times. The rearrangement links TRBV6-5 to TRBJ1-4, with D tentatively TRBD1 (5 bases). Per germline, CDR1 MNHEY and CDR2 SVGAGI. This CDR3 spans 14 amino acids. The ends were cut back, 4 bases at V and 3 bases at J, with 9 bases in the middle. CDR3 amino acids: CASSSTGSNEKLFF. The CDR3 DNA follows: TGTGCCAGCAGTTCCACAGGTTCTAATGAAAAACTGTTTTTT.